These 13 T cell receptor beta chains were all obtained from the same sample, sequenced in a study of OX40 agonist ivuxolimab in advanced cancers. Clones were read by immunoSEQ multiplex PCR, and TCRdb kept only the in-frame ones, dropping some. The repertoire includes about 48,000 clones, 75% to 85% of them detected once, and approximately 1.1% sits in the top ten. Here the sequenced sample was CD4+ or CD8+ T cells sorted from blood, taken in a trial of the OX40 agonist ivuxolimab. Receptor source: an adult with an advanced solid tumor such as melanoma, head and neck, liver or kidney cancer.

The rearrangement links TRBV27 to TRBJ2-7; D possibly matches TRBD1 or TRBD2 (5 bases each). Looked up from germline, CDR1 is MNHEY and CDR2 is SMNVEV (reference sequence). Trimming removed 6 bases at V and 3 bases at J, with 15 bases between. This CDR3 has 14 amino acids. CDR3 protein: CASRRGRNLYEQYF. DNA of the CDR3: TGTGCCAGCAGGAGGGGCAGAAACCTCTACGAGCAGTACTTC.

The genes are TRBV7-2 and TRBJ1-3, with a weak D call TRBD1 (5 bases). Germline lookup yields CDR1 SGHTA and CDR2 FQGNSA. This CDR3 contains 15 residues. V was trimmed by 0 bases and J by 4 bases, leaving 10 bases between them. CDR3 DNA sequence: TGTGCCAGCAGCTTAGCGCGGGGGGGAGGAAACACCATATATTTT. It encodes CASSLARGGGNTIYF.

V usage is TRBV5-5 and J usage is TRBJ1-4; tentative D call: TRBD1 (5 bases). The CDR3 covers 17 residues. Trimming left V 4 bases short and J 0 bases short, with 16 bases between. Germline-derived CDR1 and CDR2 are SGHKS and YYEKEE (reference sequence). Here the CDR3 reads CASSRGGLGATNEKLFF. The CDR3 DNA reads as TGTGCCAGCAGCAGGGGAGGGCTGGGGGCAACTAATGAAAAACTGTTTTTT.

This chain links TRBV6-1 with TRBJ1-1; no reliable D call. The ends were cut back, 6 bases at V and 1 base at J, with 9 bases in the middle. This CDR3 contains 13 residues. Germline lookup yields CDR1 MNHNS and CDR2 SASEGT. CDR3 in amino acids: CASREQRNTEAFF. The CDR3, as DNA: TGTGCCAGCAGGGAACAGAGGAACACTGAAGCTTTCTTT.

The rearrangement uses TRBV9 and TRBJ1-1; no firm D call. Deletions cut 0 bases from V and 1 base from J, with 7 bases between. The germline gives CDR1 SGDLS, CDR2 YYNGEE. The CDR3 extends over 14 amino acids. The DNA for the CDR3 is TGTGCCAGCAGCGTAGTGGCCGGGAACACTGAAGCTTTCTTT. This codes for CASSVVAGNTEAFF.

The V call is TRBV4-2, the J call TRBJ2-3, with D perhaps matching TRBD2 (6 bases). In germline, CDR1 is LGHNA, CDR2 YNFKEQ. This CDR3 is 14 amino acids long. Trimming removed 0 bases from V and 4 bases from J, with 8 bases in between. The CDR3 reads CASSQERGADTQYF. The CDR3 DNA follows: TGTGCCAGCAGCCAAGAGCGGGGTGCAGATACGCAGTATTTT.

The rearrangement links TRBV7-2 to TRBJ2-7; 11 nucleotides align to TRBD2. The CDR3 is made up of 14 amino acids. Germline trimming cut 6 bases from V and 2 bases from J; bases unmatched to any gene: 3. CDR1 is SGHTA, CDR2 FQGNSA, per germline. CDR3 nucleotide sequence: TGTGCCAGCAGTTTTAGCGGGGGGGCCTACGAGCAGTACTTC. This sequence encodes CASSFSGGAYEQYF.

In this sample, this clone turned up once. The V gene is TRBV9, the J gene TRBJ2-5; 8 bases line up with TRBD1. The J call may be incorrect, as the DNA end agrees better with TRBJ2-7. The germline gives CDR1 SGDLS, CDR2 YYNGEE. The length of the CDR3 is 18 residues. This chain's CDR3 is CASSVVATGEVRLYEQYF. CDR3 nucleotide sequence: TGTGCCAGCAGCGTAGTGGCGACAGGGGAGGTCCGGCTTTACGAGCAGTACTTC.

The CDR3 DNA is TGTGCCAGCAGTTTACGGGGGCGGGGAGGCTACACCTTC. Amino acid sequence: CASSLRGRGGYTF. The chain joins TRBV27 to TRBJ1-2; TRBD1 might be the D (6 bases). This CDR3 spans 13 amino acids. Trimming stripped 2 bases from V and 8 bases from J, with 12 bases between. Germline CDR1 reads MNHEY; CDR2 reads SMNVEV (reference sequence).

The rearrangement links TRBV7-2 to TRBJ2-5; D unresolved. The CDR3 runs 13 residues. Germline loops: CDR1 SGHTA, CDR2 FQGNSA. Trimming shortened V by 3 bases and J by 2 bases, and 7 bases separated the two germline ends. The DNA of the CDR3 is TGTGCCAGCAGCTTCTCGAGACAAGAGACCCAGTACTTC. Its protein product is CASSFSRQETQYF. Full variable domain (missing parts from reference TRBV7-2 and TRBJ2-5): GAGVSQSPSNKVTEKGKDVELRCDPISGHTALYWYRQSLGQGLEFLIYFQGNSAPDKSGLPSDRFSAERTGGSVSTLTIQRTQQEDSAVYLCASSFSRQETQYFGPGTRLLVL.

Sample share makes this clone medium-sized. V gene TRBV6-6 combines with J gene TRBJ1-1, with 10 bases that match TRBD1. CDR1 is MNHNY and CDR2 is SVGAGI in the germline V gene (reference sequence). This CDR3 has 15 residues. After removal of 7 bases from V and 0 bases from J, the junction contained 5 bases not matched to a gene. The CDR3 region has the DNA TGTGCCAGCATCCGGACAGGGGGAGTGAACACTGAAGCTTTCTTT. Its protein product is CASIRTGGVNTEAFF.

This chain connects TRBV7-8 to TRBJ1-2; D call uncertain. Trimming left V 1 base short and J 4 bases short, with 16 bases between. The CDR3 totals 16 residues. Germline CDR1 SGHVS, CDR2 FQNEAQ. CDR3 sequence: CASSLDAGLVSYGYTF. CDR3 bases: TGTGCCAGCAGCTTAGACGCTGGGCTAGTTAGCTATGGCTACACCTTC.

CDR3 protein: CASKDLGQGSYEQYF. In DNA form, the CDR3 reads TGCGCCAGCAAGGACCTGGGACAGGGGAGCTACGAGCAGTACTTC. V gene TRBV5-1 combines with J gene TRBJ2-7; 10 positions match TRBD1. The germline V gene encodes CDR1 SGHRS and CDR2 YFSETQ. The CDR3 extends over 15 amino acids. With V trimmed by 6 bases and J by 3 bases, 9 bases remained unmatched.